A single T cell receptor beta chain is shown here with its context. The sample belongs to a study of blood T cell repertoires in COVID-19. Background on the study: Material from acute and convalescent COVID-19 was sourced from the United States, Italy and Spain.

Only in-frame clones appear in the TCRdb table, and some are missing; sequencing was by immunoSEQ multiplex PCR. The sample has about 140,000 clones, approximately 90% seen once. The V segment lost 5 bases and the J segment 5 bases; nucleotides outside the gene matches: 11. The CDR3 runs 16 residues. Germline V gives CDR1 SEHNR, CDR2 FQNEAQ (reference sequence). Input material: peripheral blood. The chain employs TRBV7-9 and TRBJ1-4, with 7 bases identical to TRBD1. This TCR derives from a woman aged 80 or older with acute or convalescent COVID-19. The CDR3 protein is CASSPSSEGANEKLFF. In DNA, the CDR3 is TGTGCCAGCAGCCCATCCTCGGAGGGGGCAAATGAAAAACTGTTTTTT.